The 19 T cell receptor beta chains in this list originate from one sample, sequenced in a study of identifying expanded T cells in peripheral blood. This table comes from immunoSEQ multiplex PCR, and its TCRdb copy is limited to in-frame clones, with some not included. This table has 83,000 or so clones, roughly 90% appearing once. The sequencing input was blood. These receptors were obtained from a person aged 18 to 75 in good health.

The chain couples TRBV9 to TRBJ2-2; 10 positions match TRBD2. The length of the CDR3 is 17 residues. The V segment lost 4 bases and the J segment 3 bases; nucleotides outside the gene matches: 9. CDR1 is SGDLS and CDR2 is YYNGEE in the germline V gene. The CDR3 DNA sequence: TGTGCCAGCAGCACCGAGGGCCTAGCGGGGGACACCGGGGAGCTGTTTTTT. Translated: CASSTEGLAGDTGELFF.

In its sample, this clone was seen once. The chain recombines TRBV11-3 with TRBJ2-5; maybe TRBD2 (5 bases). Trimming pared 1 base from V and 5 bases from J, leaving 11 bases between. CDR3 length: 14 amino acids. Germline CDR1 SGHNT, CDR2 YENEEA. CDR3 residues: CASSLAASSETQYF. CDR3 nucleotide sequence: TGTGCCAGCAGCTTAGCGGCTAGCTCGGAGACCCAGTACTTC.

The chain uses TRBV14 and TRBJ2-3, with D hard to call. Germline V lookup: CDR1 SGHDN, CDR2 FVKESK. V dropped 6 bases and J dropped 2 bases, with 9 bases sitting between them. The CDR3 covers 13 residues. CDR3 sequence: CASRDWVTDTQYF. The CDR3 region has the DNA TGTGCCAGCAGAGACTGGGTCACAGATACGCAGTATTTT.

The rearrangement joins TRBV11-2 to TRBJ2-7; the D is unclear. V lost 1 base and J 3 bases, leaving 4 bases between the germline ends. The CDR3 loop spans 12 amino acids. Germline-derived CDR1 and CDR2 are SGHAT and FQNNGV. The CDR3 protein is CASSLAGYEQYF. CDR3 bases: TGTGCCAGCAGCTTAGCGGGCTACGAGCAGTACTTC.

This clone was observed once. CDR3 sequence reads: CASTSSEGSSYNEQFF. CDR3 DNA: TGCGCCAGCACCTCTAGCGAAGGGTCCTCCTACAATGAGCAGTTCTTC. The gene calls are TRBV10-2 and TRBJ2-1; tentative D call: TRBD2 (6 bases). The length of the CDR3 is 16 residues. V gave up 7 bases and J gave up 0 bases, with 16 bases separating them. Germline CDR1 is WSHSY and CDR2 is SAAADI.

The chain combines TRBV9 with TRBJ1-3; no firm D call. V dropped 3 bases and J dropped 4 bases, with 11 bases sitting between them. The germline V gene has CDR1 SGDLS and CDR2 YYNGEE. CDR3 length equals 14 residues. The CDR3 DNA reads TGTGCCAGCAGCGGATCCGCCGTGGGAAACACCATATATTTT. This gives the protein CASSGSAVGNTIYF. The full variable domain, in which reference TRBV9 and TRBJ1-3 provide the parts outside the CDR3, is DSGVTQTPKHLITATGQRVTLRCSPRSGDLSVYWYQQSLDQGLQFLIQYYNGEERAKGNILERFSAQQFPDLHSELNLSSLELGDSALYFCASSGSAVGNTIYFGEGSWLTVV.

V and J are TRBV7-9 and TRBJ1-1, with 10 bases lining up with TRBD1. The germline CDR1 and CDR2 sequences are SEHNR and FQNEAQ (reference sequence). After removal of 5 bases from V and 1 base from J, the junction contained 7 bases not matched to a gene. This CDR3 is 16 amino acids long. This CDR3 is CASSPPTGGGNTEAFF. The CDR3 DNA reads as TGTGCCAGCAGCCCCCCGACAGGGGGCGGGAACACTGAAGCTTTCTTT. The full variable domain, with the rest looked up from reference TRBV7-9 and TRBJ1-1, is DTGVSQNPRHKITKRGQNVTFRCDPISEHNRLYWYRQTLGQGPEFLTYFQNEAQLEKSRLLSDRFSAERPKGSFSTLEIQRTEQGDSAMYLCASSPPTGGGNTEAFFGQGTRLTVV.

The V and J genes are TRBV30 and TRBJ2-6; D is tentatively TRBD1 or TRBD2 (6 bases each). Deletions cut 6 bases from V and 2 bases from J, with 14 bases between. The CDR3 is 15 residues long. Per germline, CDR1 GTSNPN and CDR2 SVGIG (reference sequence). The CDR3 nucleotides read TGTGCCTGTTCCGAGGGGGGAACTGGGGCCAACGTCCTGACTTTC. Protein product: CACSEGGTGANVLTF.

This clone appeared a single time. The gene calls are TRBV27 and TRBJ1-4, with 8 nucleotides matching TRBD1. The CDR3 has 19 amino acids. V dropped 2 bases and J dropped 7; count of bases not matched to a gene: 18. CDR1 and CDR2 from the germline V gene are MNHEY and SMNVEV (reference sequence). For the CDR3, the DNA is TGTGCCAGCAGTTTAGGATCCCGCACCTCAGGGGGCACGAGTGAAAAACTGTTTTTT. Translation gives CASSLGSRTSGGTSEKLFF.

The chain links TRBV19 to TRBJ1-4; D is ambiguous. Between the trimmed V and J ends, which lost 5 bases and 4 bases, there was a span of 20 bases. This CDR3 has 17 amino acids. Per the germline V gene, CDR1 is LNHDA and CDR2 is SQIVND (reference sequence). CDR3 bases: TGTGCCAGTAGTCCCGGTTCGAGCCGGGGTTATAATGAAAAACTGTTTTTT. Protein product: CASSPGSSRGYNEKLFF.

Remarks on this clone: One end of the junction fails to match germline, which may point to a read error. J is TRBJ2-1 and V is TRBV30; the D gene is possibly TRBD2 (6 bases). The V gene's germline CDR1 is GTSNPN and CDR2 SVGIG (reference sequence). The CDR3 consists of 13 residues. CDR3 DNA sequence: TGTGCCGGGAGGTGGGCTTCCTACAATGAGCAGTTCTTC. It translates to CAGRWASYNEQFF.

The chain couples TRBV6-5 to TRBJ1-1, with D unresolved. Germline values: CDR1 MNHEY, CDR2 SVGAGI. The ends were cut back, 0 bases at V and 4 bases at J, with 15 bases in the middle. This CDR3 is 16 amino acids long. CDR3: CASSYSPLTGGTEAFF. Written as DNA, the CDR3 is TGTGCCAGCAGTTACTCCCCGTTAACGGGAGGCACTGAAGCTTTCTTT.

This chain connects TRBV30 to TRBJ2-7, with a weak D call TRBD1 (6 bases). The CDR3 spans 11 residues. V lost 2 bases to trimming and J lost 10 bases, with 12 bases between them. The germline V gene has CDR1 GTSNPN and CDR2 SVGIG (reference sequence). CDR3 loop: CAWSSLTGQYF. CDR3 coding DNA: TGTGCCTGGAGTTCACTGACAGGACAGTACTTC.

The chain's CDR3 is CASSLEEGRGHWYYEQYF. In DNA, the CDR3 is TGCGCCAGCAGCTTGGAGGAGGGCCGGGGACATTGGTACTACGAGCAGTACTTC. This rearrangement joins TRBV5-1 to TRBJ2-7; D is possibly TRBD1 or TRBD2 (6 bases each). Trimming took 0 bases from V and 3 from J, leaving 22 bases between them. Germline CDR1 is SGHRS and CDR2 is YFSETQ. The CDR3 is made up of 18 amino acids.

This CDR3 reads CASRARMGPTDTQYF. The CDR3 nucleotides are TGTGCCAGCCGCGCGCGGATGGGACCCACAGATACGCAGTATTTT. The gene calls are TRBV7-9 and TRBJ2-3, with D perhaps given as TRBD1 or TRBD2 (5 bases each). Germline V lookup: CDR1 SEHNR, CDR2 FQNEAQ (reference sequence). The CDR3 is 15 amino acids. V was trimmed by 8 bases and J by 2 bases, leaving 17 bases between them.

The V gene is TRBV11-2, the J gene TRBJ2-1; maybe TRBD2 (6 bases). Germline V gene sequence: CDR1 SGHAT, CDR2 FQNNGV. The CDR3 runs 14 residues. Trimming took off 5 bases at V and 5 bases at J, with 13 bases between the two ends. In DNA, the CDR3 is TGTGCCAGCAGCCTTACGACTAGTAACAATGAGCAGTTCTTC. The encoded protein is CASSLTTSNNEQFF.

The V and J genes are TRBV5-4 and TRBJ2-3; 10 nucleotides agree with TRBD2. The CDR3 is 15 amino acids. Germline loops: CDR1 SGHNT, CDR2 YYREEE (reference sequence). V gave up 2 bases and J gave up 2 bases; unmatched junction bases: 2. CDR3 coding DNA: TGTGCCAGCAGCTTTCTAGCGGGGGTCACAGATACGCAGTATTTT. Translated: CASSFLAGVTDTQYF.

The chain recombines TRBV19 with TRBJ2-2; no firm D call. The V gene's germline CDR1 is LNHDA and CDR2 SQIVND (reference sequence). Trimming pared 7 bases from V and 0 bases from J, leaving 12 bases between. There are 15 residues in the CDR3. The CDR3 DNA is TGTGCCAGTAAAGTCAAATCCGCGAACACCGGGGAGCTGTTTTTT. Translating gives CASKVKSANTGELFF.

In this sample, this clone turned up once. The chain is built from TRBV5-6 and TRBJ2-7; D possibly uses TRBD1 or TRBD2 (5 bases each). CDR1 and CDR2 (germline): SGHDT, YYEEEE. The CDR3 is 16 amino acids. V lost 4 bases, J lost 0 bases, and 17 bases lay in between. The CDR3 spells CASSRLGTSLSYEQYF. DNA for the CDR3: TGTGCCAGCAGCCGCCTCGGGACCTCCCTCTCCTACGAGCAGTACTTC.